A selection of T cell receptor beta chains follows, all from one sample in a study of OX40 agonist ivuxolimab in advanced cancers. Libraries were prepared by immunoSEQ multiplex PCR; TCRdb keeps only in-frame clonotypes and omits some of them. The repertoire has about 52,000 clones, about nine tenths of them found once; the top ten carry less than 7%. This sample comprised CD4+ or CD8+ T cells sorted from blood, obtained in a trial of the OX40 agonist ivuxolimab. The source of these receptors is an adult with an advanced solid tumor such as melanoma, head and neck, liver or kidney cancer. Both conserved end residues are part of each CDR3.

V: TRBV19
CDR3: CASSRSGEETQYF

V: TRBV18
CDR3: CASSPTGANEKLFF

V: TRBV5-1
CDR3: CASSWGTENTGELFF

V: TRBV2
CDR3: CASRRFNSPLHF

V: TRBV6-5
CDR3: CASSYLLGGHKFF

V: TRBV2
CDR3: CATEQGGGGQPQHF

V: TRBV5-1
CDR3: CASSITPGTDTQYF

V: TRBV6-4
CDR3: CATSRASNTGELFF

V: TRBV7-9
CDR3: CASSLSSTPATPQHF

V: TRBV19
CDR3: CASSFTGDGQNTEAFF

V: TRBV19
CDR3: CASKSWGQVTDTQYF

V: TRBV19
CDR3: CASSPGVVYEQYF

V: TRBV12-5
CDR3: CASGLVLSEQYF

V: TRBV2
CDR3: CASSYTGGSGYTF

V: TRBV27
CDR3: CASSASGGLKETQYF

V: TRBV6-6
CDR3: CASSLAAAGETQYF

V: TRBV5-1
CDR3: CASSVGGGNQPQHF

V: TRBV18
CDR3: CASSPNGDRAGYTF

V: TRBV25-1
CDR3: CASSPSGRGPNEQFF